This record covers a single T cell receptor beta chain. Its antigen is currently unknown. Produced via immunoSEQ multiplex PCR; TCRdb's table is partial and in-frame only. The data contain about 52,000 clones, about 82% of them singletons. The entry originates in a study of T cells after posttransplantation cyclophosphamide. Whole-study results and caveats: TRB overlap between skin or GI tissue T cells and blood was limited. After PTCy, TRB diversity resembled that of CNI/methotrexate controls.

Germline V gene sequence: CDR1 MNHNS, CDR2 SASEGT. The CDR3 is made up of 16 amino acids. V shed 2 bases, J shed 5 bases, and the junction held 3 bases outside the gene matches. The clonotype originates from a man in his thirties or forties with a blood cancer, CMV-positive, and with a related stem cell donor. The sequencing sample was made of PBMCs. The chain joins TRBV6-1 to TRBJ2-1; 13 bases align to TRBD2. The CDR3 reads CASSERLAGGNNEQFF. The CDR3, as DNA: TGTGCCAGCAGTGAACGACTAGCGGGAGGCAACAATGAGCAGTTCTTC.